This record concerns one T cell receptor beta chain sequence. Primers: 60 Vbeta forward and 13 Jbeta reverse. TCRdb's table, derived via immunoSEQ multiplex PCR, lists solely in-frame clones and lacks some. The sample records more than 80,000 clones, about 76% being singletons. The sample belongs to a study of cytomegalovirus exposure and HLA in healthy donors. The CDR3 runs to 17 residues. The trim removed 0 bases at V and 6 bases at J, leaving 11 bases unmatched. Germline-derived CDR1 and CDR2 are LGHNA and YSLEER. Sequencing was carried out using PBMCs. The receptor comes from a woman aged 50 to 60 in good health and CMV-seropositive. The chain carries TRBV4-3 and TRBJ2-1; 7 bases are a match to TRBD1. The CDR3 DNA follows: TGCGCCAGCAGCCAAGAGCTTCCCCGGACAGGTATCAATGAGCAGTTCTTC. Protein product: CASSQELPRTGINEQFF.